The rows below give T cell receptor beta chains drawn from one sample of a study of OX40 agonist ivuxolimab in advanced cancers. Only in-frame clones appear in the TCRdb table, and some are missing; sequencing was by immunoSEQ multiplex PCR. The table shows over 60,000 clones, with 75% to 90% occurring only once. Specimen: CD4+ or CD8+ T cells sorted from blood, collected in a trial of the OX40 agonist ivuxolimab. The receptors come from an adult with an advanced solid tumor such as melanoma, head and neck, liver or kidney cancer. CDR3s include the opening cysteine and the closing phenylalanine or tryptophan. Each record gives: clone size, D gene, V gene, J gene, CDR3 protein, CDR3 DNA. A D gene is named only where the DNA matches it firmly. Rows may omit the clone size; those that give it use once, few, many or a size class.

size: NA
D: NA
V: TRBV11-2
J: TRBJ2-5
CDR3: CASSTRASGTETQYF
DNA: TGTGCCAGCAGCACGCGGGCTAGTGGAACGGAGACCCAGTACTTC

size: NA
D: NA
V: TRBV6-1
J: TRBJ1-1
CDR3: CASSEMTAEYEAFF
DNA: TGTGCCAGCAGTGAGATGACAGCCGAATATGAAGCTTTCTTT

size: NA
D: NA
V: TRBV19
J: TRBJ2-3
CDR3: CASKVLDGPDTQYF
DNA: TGTGCCAGTAAGGTCTTGGACGGGCCAGATACGCAGTATTTT

size: NA
D: TRBD1
V: TRBV4-3
J: TRBJ1-1
CDR3: CASSQDRMGQGASPLGAFF
DNA: TGCGCCAGCAGCCAAGATCGTATGGGACAGGGGGCATCCCCCTTAGGAGCTTTCTTT

size: NA
D: TRBD1
V: TRBV6-5
J: TRBJ1-4
CDR3: CASRRRQGENEKLFF
DNA: TGTGCCAGCAGACGTAGACAGGGAGAAAATGAAAAACTGTTTTTT

size: once
D: NA
V: TRBV7-6
J: TRBJ1-4
CDR3: CASSRTQGLNEKLFF
DNA: TGTGCCAGCAGCAGGACCCAGGGACTTAATGAAAAACTGTTTTTT

size: NA
D: TRBD2
V: TRBV9
J: TRBJ2-3
CDR3: CASSSRGLETDTQYF
DNA: TGTGCCAGCAGCTCACGAGGACTAGAGACAGATACGCAGTATTTT

size: NA
D: NA
V: TRBV6-5
J: TRBJ1-5
CDR3: CASSKGSLNQPQHF
DNA: TGTGCCAGCAGTAAAGGGAGCCTCAATCAGCCCCAGCATTTT

size: NA
D: TRBD2
V: TRBV11-2
J: TRBJ2-2
CDR3: CASSPWGSGMGGELFF
DNA: TGTGCCAGCAGCCCCTGGGGTAGCGGGATGGGCGGGGAGCTGTTTTTT

size: NA
D: NA
V: TRBV19
J: TRBJ2-7
CDR3: CASSMEGNSYEQYF
DNA: TGTGCCAGTAGTATGGAAGGGAACTCCTACGAGCAGTACTTC

size: NA
D: TRBD1
V: TRBV30
J: TRBJ1-6
CDR3: CAWSEGQGRNSPLHF
DNA: TGTGCCTGGAGTGAAGGACAGGGAAGGAATTCACCCCTCCACTTT

size: NA
D: TRBD1
V: TRBV6-1
J: TRBJ2-5
CDR3: CSTRAGGAETQYF
DNA: TGTTCCACCAGGGCAGGGGGCGCGGAGACCCAGTACTTC

size: NA
D: TRBD2
V: TRBV11-3
J: TRBJ2-3
CDR3: CASSLLVREGLNTQYF
DNA: TGTGCCAGCAGCTTATTGGTGCGGGAGGGCCTTAATACGCAGTATTTT

size: few
D: NA
V: TRBV25-1
J: TRBJ2-5
CDR3: CASSGDGPRGAQYF
DNA: TGTGCCAGCAGTGGGGACGGTCCGAGGGGGGCCCAGTACTTC

size: NA
D: NA
V: TRBV21-1
J: TRBJ1-5
CDR3: CASSPGLSQPQHF
DNA: TGTGCCAGCAGCCCGGGGCTTAGTCAGCCCCAGCATTTT

size: NA
D: NA
V: TRBV19
J: TRBJ2-7
CDR3: CASSVAGGLYEQYF
DNA: TGTGCCAGTAGTGTAGCTGGCGGGCTCTACGAGCAGTACTTC

size: NA
D: NA
V: TRBV6-5
J: TRBJ1-1
CDR3: CASTLQGGAPEAFF
DNA: TGTGCCAGCACCCTTCAGGGAGGGGCGCCTGAAGCTTTCTTT

size: NA
D: TRBD1
V: TRBV4-1
J: TRBJ1-2
CDR3: CASSQPTGNYGYTF
DNA: TGCGCCAGCAGCCAACCGACAGGGAACTATGGCTACACCTTC

size: few
D: NA
V: TRBV5-1
J: TRBJ1-1
CDR3: CASSLESGGTEEAFF
DNA: TGCGCCAGCAGCTTGGAATCGGGGGGCACCGAAGAAGCTTTCTTT

size: NA
D: NA
V: TRBV18
J: TRBJ2-7
CDR3: CASSGTGTGSYEQYF
DNA: TGTGCCAGCTCAGGCACCGGGACGGGGTCCTACGAGCAGTACTTC

size: NA
D: TRBD2
V: TRBV2
J: TRBJ2-4
CDR3: CASRERLAGDAAKNIQYF
DNA: TGTGCCAGCAGAGAACGACTAGCGGGAGATGCGGCCAAAAACATTCAGTACTTC

size: few
D: NA
V: TRBV30
J: TRBJ1-2
CDR3: CAWSHTNYGYTF
DNA: TGTGCCTGGAGCCACACGAACTATGGCTACACCTTC

size: NA
D: TRBD2
V: TRBV5-6
J: TRBJ2-3
CDR3: CASSRIAGRRADTQYF
DNA: TGTGCCAGCAGCAGGATAGCGGGACGGCGGGCAGATACGCAGTATTTT

size: NA
D: NA
V: TRBV30
J: TRBJ2-7
CDR3: CAWTRETGFYEQYF
DNA: TGTGCCTGGACCCGGGAGACAGGGTTCTACGAGCAGTACTTC

size: NA
D: NA
V: TRBV5-4
J: TRBJ1-2
CDR3: CASSLVGANGYTF
DNA: TGTGCCAGCAGCTTGGTGGGGGCAAATGGCTACACCTTC

size: NA
D: NA
V: TRBV2
J: TRBJ2-1
CDR3: CASMGTRAGNEQFF
DNA: TGTGCCAGCATGGGGACGCGGGCGGGCAATGAGCAGTTCTTC

size: few
D: NA
V: TRBV5-1
J: TRBJ2-7
CDR3: CASSLEGGKGAHEQYF
DNA: TGCGCCAGCAGCTTGGAAGGGGGGAAGGGGGCCCACGAGCAGTACTTC

size: NA
D: NA
V: TRBV18
J: TRBJ1-1
CDR3: CASSPLYRRDTGPLVNTEAFF
DNA: TGTGCCAGCTCACCATTGTACCGCCGGGACACGGGACCTTTGGTGAACACTGAAGCTTTCTTT

size: NA
D: NA
V: TRBV5-4
J: TRBJ2-5
CDR3: CASSSSDFQETQYF
DNA: TGTGCCAGCAGCTCTTCGGACTTCCAAGAGACCCAGTACTTC

size: NA
D: NA
V: TRBV27
J: TRBJ1-1
CDR3: CASSLSEGVMNTEAFF
DNA: TGTGCCAGCAGTTTATCCGAGGGGGTAATGAACACTGAAGCTTTCTTT

size: NA
D: NA
V: TRBV28
J: TRBJ1-4
CDR3: CASSTSRTQATNEKLFF
DNA: TGTGCCAGCAGTACGTCCAGAACTCAAGCAACTAATGAAAAACTGTTTTTT

size: NA
D: TRBD2
V: TRBV11-1
J: TRBJ2-7
CDR3: CASSLTDLNGRDEQYF
DNA: TGTGCCAGCAGTCTCACAGACCTGAACGGGAGGGACGAGCAGTACTTC

size: NA
D: TRBD1
V: TRBV7-2
J: TRBJ2-2
CDR3: CASSLVGTGGITGELFF
DNA: TGTGCCAGCAGCTTAGTTGGGACAGGGGGAATCACCGGGGAGCTGTTTTTT

size: few
D: TRBD2
V: TRBV7-7
J: TRBJ2-1
CDR3: CASSLASGSHNEQFF
DNA: TGTGCCAGCAGCTTAGCTAGCGGGAGTCACAATGAGCAGTTCTTC

size: NA
D: TRBD1
V: TRBV6-6
J: TRBJ1-5
CDR3: CASSWGQGGNQPQHF
DNA: TGTGCCAGCAGTTGGGGACAGGGCGGCAATCAGCCCCAGCATTTT

size: NA
D: TRBD2
V: TRBV10-1
J: TRBJ2-1
CDR3: CASSESASGGNNEQFF
DNA: TGCGCCAGCAGTGAGTCTGCTAGCGGGGGGAACAATGAGCAGTTCTTC

size: NA
D: TRBD2
V: TRBV5-3
J: TRBJ2-7
CDR3: CARSLLLAEYEQYF
DNA: TGTGCCAGAAGCTTGTTGCTAGCGGAGTACGAGCAGTACTTC

size: NA
D: NA
V: TRBV5-8
J: TRBJ1-4
CDR3: CASSLMRTGRGQNEKLFF
DNA: TGTGCCAGCAGCTTGATGCGGACGGGCCGGGGCCAAAATGAAAAACTGTTTTTT

size: NA
D: TRBD2
V: TRBV4-3
J: TRBJ2-1
CDR3: CASSQDRLAGGNEQFF
DNA: TGCGCCAGCAGCCAAGATAGGCTAGCGGGAGGAAATGAGCAGTTCTTC

size: once
D: TRBD1
V: TRBV15
J: TRBJ2-1
CDR3: CATSRGQGVANEQFF
DNA: TGTGCCACCAGCAGAGGACAGGGGGTTGCCAATGAGCAGTTCTTC

size: NA
D: NA
V: TRBV25-1
J: TRBJ2-1
CDR3: CASSRKGMASVYNEQFF
DNA: TGTGCCAGCAGTAGAAAAGGTATGGCTAGCGTCTACAATGAGCAGTTCTTC

size: few
D: TRBD2
V: TRBV7-2
J: TRBJ2-2
CDR3: CASSLGLAVTGELFF
DNA: TGTGCCAGCAGCCTCGGACTAGCGGTCACCGGGGAGCTGTTTTTT

size: NA
D: NA
V: TRBV5-4
J: TRBJ1-2
CDR3: CASSSGQRASKGYTF
DNA: TGTGCCAGCAGCTCCGGACAGCGCGCCTCAAAGGGCTACACCTTC

size: NA
D: TRBD2
V: TRBV7-9
J: TRBJ2-1
CDR3: CASSSSGTSNEQFF
DNA: TGTGCCAGCAGCTCATCCGGGACTAGCAATGAGCAGTTCTTC

size: NA
D: TRBD1
V: TRBV27
J: TRBJ2-5
CDR3: CATNQQGIQETQYF
DNA: TGTGCCACCAACCAACAGGGGATCCAAGAGACCCAGTACTTC

size: NA
D: TRBD1
V: TRBV27
J: TRBJ2-7
CDR3: CASSPGQGITYEQYF
DNA: TGTGCCAGCAGTCCCGGACAGGGGATAACCTACGAGCAGTACTTC

size: NA
D: NA
V: TRBV5-1
J: TRBJ2-1
CDR3: CASSLGQYNEQFF
DNA: TGCGCCAGCAGCTTGGGACAGTACAATGAGCAGTTCTTC

size: NA
D: TRBD2
V: TRBV10-3
J: TRBJ2-5
CDR3: CAISESPASGGQETQYF
DNA: TGTGCCATCAGTGAGTCTCCGGCTAGCGGGGGCCAAGAGACCCAGTACTTC

size: NA
D: TRBD1
V: TRBV19
J: TRBJ1-2
CDR3: CASSTRDSSGNYGYTF
DNA: TGTGCCAGTAGTACCAGGGACAGTTCAGGCAACTATGGCTACACCTTC

size: NA
D: TRBD1
V: TRBV18
J: TRBJ1-2
CDR3: CASSPSGQGIGYTF
DNA: TGTGCCAGCTCACCCTCAGGACAGGGTATCGGCTACACCTTC

size: NA
D: TRBD1
V: TRBV5-1
J: TRBJ1-1
CDR3: CASSQGTGGTEAFF
DNA: TGCGCCAGCAGCCAGGGGACAGGAGGTACTGAAGCTTTCTTT

size: NA
D: NA
V: TRBV7-2
J: TRBJ2-1
CDR3: CASRPTRGTHNEQFF
DNA: TGTGCCAGCAGACCAACTAGGGGGACCCACAATGAGCAGTTCTTC

size: NA
D: NA
V: TRBV11-2
J: TRBJ2-1
CDR3: CASSFSRGGEQFF
DNA: TGTGCCAGCAGCTTTTCGAGAGGTGGTGAGCAGTTCTTC

size: NA
D: NA
V: TRBV21-1
J: TRBJ2-2
CDR3: CASSSGSGDTGELFF
DNA: TGTGCCAGCAGCAGCGGTAGCGGGGACACCGGGGAGCTGTTTTTT

size: NA
D: NA
V: TRBV4-3
J: TRBJ1-2
CDR3: CASSQTSRPNYGYTF
DNA: TGCGCCAGCAGCCAAACCTCGCGGCCTAACTATGGCTACACCTTC

size: few
D: TRBD1
V: TRBV4-2
J: TRBJ1-2
CDR3: CASSQAGQGFTF
DNA: TGTGCCAGCAGCCAAGCGGGACAGGGGTTCACCTTC